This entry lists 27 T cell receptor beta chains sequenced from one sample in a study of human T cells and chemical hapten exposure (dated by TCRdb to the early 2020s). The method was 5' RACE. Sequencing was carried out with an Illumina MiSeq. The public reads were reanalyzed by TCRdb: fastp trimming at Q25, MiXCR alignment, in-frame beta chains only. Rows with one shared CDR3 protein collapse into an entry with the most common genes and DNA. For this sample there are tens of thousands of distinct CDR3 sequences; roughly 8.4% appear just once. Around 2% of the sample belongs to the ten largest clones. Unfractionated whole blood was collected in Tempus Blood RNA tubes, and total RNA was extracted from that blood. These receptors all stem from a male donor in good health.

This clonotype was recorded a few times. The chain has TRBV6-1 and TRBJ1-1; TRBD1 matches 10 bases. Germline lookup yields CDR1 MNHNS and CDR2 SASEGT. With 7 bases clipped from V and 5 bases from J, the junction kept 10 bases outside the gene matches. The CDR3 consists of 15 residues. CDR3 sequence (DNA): TGTGCCAGCACCGGGACAGGGGAGTTGGTGACTGAAGCTTTCTTT. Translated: CASTGTGELVTEAFF.

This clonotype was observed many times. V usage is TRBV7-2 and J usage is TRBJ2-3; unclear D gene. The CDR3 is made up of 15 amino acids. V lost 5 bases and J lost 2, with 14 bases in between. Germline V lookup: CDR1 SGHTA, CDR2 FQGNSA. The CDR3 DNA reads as TGTGCCAGCAGCCGAGAGTACCAAGTCACAGATACGCAGTATTTT. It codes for CASSREYQVTDTQYF.

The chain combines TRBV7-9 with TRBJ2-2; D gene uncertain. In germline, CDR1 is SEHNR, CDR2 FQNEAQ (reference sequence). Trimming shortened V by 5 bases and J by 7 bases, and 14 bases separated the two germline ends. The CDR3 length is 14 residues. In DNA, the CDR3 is TGTGCCAGCAGCCAACGCTCGGTCGGCGGGGAGCTGTTTTTT. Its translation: CASSQRSVGGELFF. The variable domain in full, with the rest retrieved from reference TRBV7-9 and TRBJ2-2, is DTGVSQNPRHKITKRGQNVTFRCDPISEHNRLYWYRQTLGQGPEFLTYFQNEAQLEKSRLLSDRFSAERPKGSFSTLEIQRTEQGDSAMYLCASSQRSVGGELFFGEGSRLTVL.

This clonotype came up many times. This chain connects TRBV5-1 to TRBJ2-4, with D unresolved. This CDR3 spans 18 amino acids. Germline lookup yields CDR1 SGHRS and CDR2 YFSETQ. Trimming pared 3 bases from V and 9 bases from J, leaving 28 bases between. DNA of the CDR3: TGCGCCAGCAGCTCTGGCTTCGCGCAGGAGATCCCCCCAGCCATTCAGTACTTC. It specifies CASSSGFAQEIPPAIQYF.

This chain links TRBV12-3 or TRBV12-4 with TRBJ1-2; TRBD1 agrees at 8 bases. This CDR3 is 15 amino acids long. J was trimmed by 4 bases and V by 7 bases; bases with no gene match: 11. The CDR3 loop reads CASTRTGGITYGYTF. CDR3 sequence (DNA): TGTGCCAGCACAAGAACAGGGGGGATCACCTATGGCTACACCTTC.

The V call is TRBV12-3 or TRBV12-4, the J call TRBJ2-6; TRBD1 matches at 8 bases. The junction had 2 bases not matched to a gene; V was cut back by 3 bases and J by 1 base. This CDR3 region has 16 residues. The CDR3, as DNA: TGTGCCAGCAGTTTCGGACAGGGATCTGGGGCCAACGTCCTGACTTTC. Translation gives CASSFGQGSGANVLTF.

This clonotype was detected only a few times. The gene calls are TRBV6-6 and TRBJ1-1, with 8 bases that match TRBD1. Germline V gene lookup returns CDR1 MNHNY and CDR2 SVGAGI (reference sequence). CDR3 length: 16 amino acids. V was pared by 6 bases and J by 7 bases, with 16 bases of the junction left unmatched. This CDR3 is CASSRPLLDRVFEAFF. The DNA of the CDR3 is TGTGCCAGCAGCCGCCCCCTCCTGGACAGGGTTTTTGAAGCTTTCTTT.

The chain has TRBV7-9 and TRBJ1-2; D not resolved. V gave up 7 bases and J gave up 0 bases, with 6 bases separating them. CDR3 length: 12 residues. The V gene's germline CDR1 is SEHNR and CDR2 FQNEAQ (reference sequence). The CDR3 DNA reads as TGTGCCAGCAACAGAGCTAACTATGGCTACACCTTC. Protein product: CASNRANYGYTF.

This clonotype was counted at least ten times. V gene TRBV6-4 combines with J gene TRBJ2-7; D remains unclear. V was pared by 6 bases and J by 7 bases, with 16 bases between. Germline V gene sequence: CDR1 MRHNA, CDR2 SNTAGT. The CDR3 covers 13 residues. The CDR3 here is CASSESWLGEQYF. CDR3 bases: TGTGCCAGCAGCGAGTCGTGGCTGGGAGAGCAGTACTTC.

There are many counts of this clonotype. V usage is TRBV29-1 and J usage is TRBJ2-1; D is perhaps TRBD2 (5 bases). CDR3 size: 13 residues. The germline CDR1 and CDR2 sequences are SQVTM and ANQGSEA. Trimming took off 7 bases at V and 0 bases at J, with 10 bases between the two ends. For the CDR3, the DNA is TGCAGCGGAGGGCAGAGCTCCTACAATGAGCAGTTCTTC. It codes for CSGGQSSYNEQFF.

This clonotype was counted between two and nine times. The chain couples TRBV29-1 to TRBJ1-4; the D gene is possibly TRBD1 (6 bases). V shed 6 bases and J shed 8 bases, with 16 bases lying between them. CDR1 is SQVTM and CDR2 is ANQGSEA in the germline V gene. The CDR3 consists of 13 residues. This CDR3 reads CSVSQGGGEKLFF. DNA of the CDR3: TGCAGCGTCTCACAGGGAGGAGGAGAAAAACTGTTTTTT.

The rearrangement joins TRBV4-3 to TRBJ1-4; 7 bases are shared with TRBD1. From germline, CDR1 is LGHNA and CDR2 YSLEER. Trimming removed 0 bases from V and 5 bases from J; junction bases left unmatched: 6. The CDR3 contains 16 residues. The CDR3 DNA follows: TGCGCCAGCAGCCAAGACGGACAGGTTGGAAATGAAAAACTGTTTTTT. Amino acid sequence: CASSQDGQVGNEKLFF.

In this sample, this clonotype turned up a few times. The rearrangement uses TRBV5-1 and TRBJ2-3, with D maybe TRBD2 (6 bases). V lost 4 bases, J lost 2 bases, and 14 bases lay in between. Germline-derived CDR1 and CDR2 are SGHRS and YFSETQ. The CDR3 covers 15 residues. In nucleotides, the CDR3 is TGCGCCAGCAGCCTCCGGGACTCTTCCACAGATACGCAGTATTTT. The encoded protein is CASSLRDSSTDTQYF.

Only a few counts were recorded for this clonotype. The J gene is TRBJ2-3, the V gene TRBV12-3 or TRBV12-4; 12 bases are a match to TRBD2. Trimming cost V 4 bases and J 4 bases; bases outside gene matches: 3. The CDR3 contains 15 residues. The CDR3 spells CASSSSGRAPDTQYF. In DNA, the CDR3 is TGTGCCAGCAGTTCTAGCGGGAGGGCCCCAGATACGCAGTATTTT.

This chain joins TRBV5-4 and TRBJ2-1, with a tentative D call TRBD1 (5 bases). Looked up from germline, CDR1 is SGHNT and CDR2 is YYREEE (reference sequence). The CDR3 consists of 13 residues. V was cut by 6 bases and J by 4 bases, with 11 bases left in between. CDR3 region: CASTVDSYNEQFF. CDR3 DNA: TGTGCCAGCACCGTCGACAGTTACAATGAGCAGTTCTTC.

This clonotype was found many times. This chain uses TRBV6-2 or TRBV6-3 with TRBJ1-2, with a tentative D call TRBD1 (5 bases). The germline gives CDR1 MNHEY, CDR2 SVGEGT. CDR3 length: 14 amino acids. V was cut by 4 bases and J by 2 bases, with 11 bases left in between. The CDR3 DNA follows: TGTGCCAGCAGTTCGGGCAGGGACAACTATGGCTACACCTTC. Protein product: CASSSGRDNYGYTF.

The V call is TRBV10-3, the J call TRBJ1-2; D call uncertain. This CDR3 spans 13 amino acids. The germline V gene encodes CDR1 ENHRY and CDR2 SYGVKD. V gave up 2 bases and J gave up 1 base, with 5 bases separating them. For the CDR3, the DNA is TGTGCCATCAGTGAGGTCGGTAACTATGGCTACACCTTC. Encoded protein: CAISEVGNYGYTF.

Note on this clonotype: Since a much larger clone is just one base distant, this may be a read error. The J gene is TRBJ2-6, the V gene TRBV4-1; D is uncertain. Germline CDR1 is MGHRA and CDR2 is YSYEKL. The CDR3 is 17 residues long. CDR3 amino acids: CVSSRDEGASGANVLTF. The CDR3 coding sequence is TGCGTCAGCAGCCGAGATGAAGGAGCCTCTGGGGCCAACGTCCTGACTTTC.

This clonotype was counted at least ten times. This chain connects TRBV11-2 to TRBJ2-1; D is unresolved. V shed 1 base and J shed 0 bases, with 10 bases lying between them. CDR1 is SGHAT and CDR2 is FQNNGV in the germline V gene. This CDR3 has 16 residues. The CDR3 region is CASSLGHMSSYNEQFF. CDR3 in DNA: TGTGCCAGCAGCTTAGGCCACATGAGCTCCTACAATGAGCAGTTCTTC.

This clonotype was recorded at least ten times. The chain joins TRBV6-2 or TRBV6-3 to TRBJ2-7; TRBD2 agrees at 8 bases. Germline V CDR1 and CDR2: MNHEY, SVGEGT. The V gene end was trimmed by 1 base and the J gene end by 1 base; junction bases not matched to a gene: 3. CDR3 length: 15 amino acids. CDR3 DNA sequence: TGTGCCAGCAGTTACTACTCTAGCGGGTCCTACGAGCAGTACTTC. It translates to CASSYYSSGSYEQYF.

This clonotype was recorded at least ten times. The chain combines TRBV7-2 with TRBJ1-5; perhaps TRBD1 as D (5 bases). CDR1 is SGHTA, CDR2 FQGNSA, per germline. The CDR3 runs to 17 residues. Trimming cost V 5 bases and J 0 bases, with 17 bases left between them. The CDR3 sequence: CASSLFDRANSNQPQHF. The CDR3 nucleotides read TGTGCCAGCAGCCTCTTTGACAGAGCTAATAGCAATCAGCCCCAGCATTTT.

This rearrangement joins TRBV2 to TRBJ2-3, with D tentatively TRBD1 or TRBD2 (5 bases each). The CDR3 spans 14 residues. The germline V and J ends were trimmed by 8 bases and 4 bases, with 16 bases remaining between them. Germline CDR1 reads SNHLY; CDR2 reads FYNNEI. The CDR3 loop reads CASSGTPEADTQYF. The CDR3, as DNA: TGTGCCAGCTCTGGGACGCCTGAAGCAGATACGCAGTATTTT.

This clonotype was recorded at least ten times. Here the CDR3 reads CASSFTGGSSYEQYF. The CDR3 nucleotides are TGTGCCAGCAGTTTTACAGGGGGGAGCTCCTACGAGCAGTACTTC. V usage is TRBV27 and J usage is TRBJ2-7; 8 bases align to TRBD1. Germline CDR1 reads MNHEY; CDR2 reads SMNVEV (reference sequence). The V gene end was trimmed by 3 bases and the J gene end by 0 bases; junction bases not matched to a gene: 4. This CDR3 is built from 15 residues.

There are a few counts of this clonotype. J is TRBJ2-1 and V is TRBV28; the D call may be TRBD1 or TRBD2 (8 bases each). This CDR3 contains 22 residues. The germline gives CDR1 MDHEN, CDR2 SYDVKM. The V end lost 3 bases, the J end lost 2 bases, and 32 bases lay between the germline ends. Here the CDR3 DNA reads TGTGCCAGCAGTTTTTTAAGGACAGGGAGCCGAGCGGGGGAAAGACCCTACAATGAGCAGTTCTTC. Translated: CASSFLRTGSRAGERPYNEQFF.

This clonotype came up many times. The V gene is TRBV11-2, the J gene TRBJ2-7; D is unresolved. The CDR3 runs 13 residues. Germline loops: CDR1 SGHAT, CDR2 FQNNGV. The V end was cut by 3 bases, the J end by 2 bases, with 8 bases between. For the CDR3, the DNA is TGTGCCAGCAGCTTGGCGGAAACCTACGAGCAGTACTTC. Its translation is CASSLAETYEQYF. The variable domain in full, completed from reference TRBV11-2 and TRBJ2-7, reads EAGVAQSPRYKIIEKRQSVAFWCNPISGHATLYWYQQILGQGPKLLIQFQNNGVVDDSQLPKDRFSAERLKGVDSTLKIQPAKLEDSAVYLCASSLAETYEQYFGPGTRLTVT.

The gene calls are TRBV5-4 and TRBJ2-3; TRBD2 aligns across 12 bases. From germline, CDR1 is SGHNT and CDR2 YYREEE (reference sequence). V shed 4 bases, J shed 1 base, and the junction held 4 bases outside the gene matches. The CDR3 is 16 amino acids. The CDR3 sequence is CASSLRLAGGTDTQYF. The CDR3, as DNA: TGTGCCAGCAGCCTTCGACTAGCGGGGGGCACAGATACGCAGTATTTT.

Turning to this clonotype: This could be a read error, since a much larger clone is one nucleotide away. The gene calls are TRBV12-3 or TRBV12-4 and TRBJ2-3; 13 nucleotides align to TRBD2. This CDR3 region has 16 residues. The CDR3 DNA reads TGTGCCAGCAGAACACTAGCGGGGGGGCCAGCAGATACGCGGTATTTT. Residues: CASRTLAGGPADTRYF.